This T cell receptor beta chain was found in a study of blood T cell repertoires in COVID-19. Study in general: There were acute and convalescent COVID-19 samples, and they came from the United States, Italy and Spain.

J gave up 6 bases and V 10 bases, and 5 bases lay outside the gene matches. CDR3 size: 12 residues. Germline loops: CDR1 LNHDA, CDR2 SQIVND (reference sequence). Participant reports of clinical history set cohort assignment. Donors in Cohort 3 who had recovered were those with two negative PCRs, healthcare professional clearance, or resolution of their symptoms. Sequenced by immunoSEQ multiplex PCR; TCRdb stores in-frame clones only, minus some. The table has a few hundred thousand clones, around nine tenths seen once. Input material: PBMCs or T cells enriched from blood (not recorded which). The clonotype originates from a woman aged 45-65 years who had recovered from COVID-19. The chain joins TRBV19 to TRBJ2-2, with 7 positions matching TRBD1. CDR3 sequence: CATQGDAGELFF. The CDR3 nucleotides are TGTGCCACCCAGGGGGACGCCGGGGAGCTGTTTTTT.